This T cell receptor (beta chain) was identified during a study of cytomegalovirus exposure and HLA in healthy donors. Across the study: In an earlier analysis, approximately 120 million unique TCR beta sequences were found from some 200 million T cells.

The table lists this clone with a few counts. PCR involved 60 Vbeta and 13 Jbeta primers. The method was immunoSEQ multiplex PCR; TCRdb's version includes in-frame clones alone and lacks a portion of them. The sample consists of some 180,000 clones, 78% of them appearing once. Germline V gene lookup returns CDR1 KGHSH and CDR2 LQKENI. Deletions cut 5 bases from V and 3 bases from J, with 8 bases between. The CDR3 is made up of 12 amino acids. This receptor was identified in a female donor in good health and CMV-seronegative. Sequencing was performed on PBMCs. The chain joins TRBV18 to TRBJ2-7; no reliable D call. The CDR3 loop reads CASSYRDYEQYF. In nucleotides, the CDR3 is TGTGCCAGCTCATATCGAGACTACGAGCAGTACTTC.